The T cell receptor beta chain described here comes from a study of T cells after posttransplantation cyclophosphamide. Busulfan-fludarabine conditioning, marrow transplant, and cyclophosphamide on days +3 and +4 were administered. The CDR3 is made up of 15 amino acids. Germline V gene lookup returns CDR1 SGHVS and CDR2 FQNEAQ. Trimming removed 2 bases from V and 2 bases from J, with 12 bases in between. Broader study findings: Tissue-infiltrating T cells from skin or gut overlapped little with blood T cells. After PTCy, TRB diversity resembled that of CNI/methotrexate controls. Later blood repertoires were often dominated by clones from the donor CD8+ memory compartment.

About this clone itself: Its antigen is currently unknown.

TCRdb keeps only in-frame clones here, not all; method: immunoSEQ multiplex PCR. The sample yields about 36,000 clones, roughly 78% seen once. The source was CD4+ T cells sorted from blood, collected around 2,000 days after a stem cell transplant with posttransplant cyclophosphamide. This TCR was sampled from a female patient in her thirties or forties who received an allogeneic stem cell transplant from a related donor, was CMV-positive, and had no GVHD. Among the T cells, some may be from the graft donor. The rearrangement links TRBV7-8 to TRBJ2-5; no clear D. This chain's CDR3 is CASSLFLRYQETQYF. CDR3 nucleotides: TGTGCCAGCAGCTTATTCTTGAGATATCAAGAGACCCAGTACTTC.